The TCR beta chain under discussion was sequenced for a study of a mutant IDH1 vaccine in newly diagnosed glioma. Whole-study context: Those enrolled had earlier been treated with radiotherapy, temozolomide, or both, mostly both.

Repertoires were generated with immunoSEQ multiplex PCR, while TCRdb's copy carries only in-frame clones and drops some. This sample carries around 56,000 clones, approximately 82% of them seen once, and the ten largest clones take 3% to 4%. This clone showed up just once. The antigen remains undetermined. This CDR3 spans 18 amino acids. Germline CDR1 reads SGHTA; CDR2 reads FQGNSA. After removal of 1 base from V and 2 bases from J, the junction contained 8 bases not matched to a gene. Time point defined: week 5, during vaccination. Topical imiquimod accompanied each vaccine dose, which consisted of 300 ug of mutant IDH1 20-mer peptide. Astrocytomas found in donors were new, WHO grade 3 or 4, IDH1-mutant and ATRX-lost.

The sequencing used PBMCs, collected from a glioma patient whose treatment included an IDH1 peptide vaccine. The TCR originated in a young man with glioma. The rearrangement uses TRBV7-2 and TRBJ1-5; 10 bases are shared with TRBD1. The CDR3 region is CASSLGDRGRSGNQPQHF. The CDR3 nucleotides read TGTGCCAGCAGCTTAGGGGACAGGGGTCGATCGGGCAATCAGCCCCAGCATTTT.